These 6 T cell receptor beta chains were sequenced from one sample in a study of T cell changes during pregnancy in multiple sclerosis. Some clones are missing from TCRdb's copy, which holds only in-frame ones; the method was immunoSEQ multiplex PCR. This table has around 80,000 clones, 85% to 95% appearing once. The specimen comprised peripheral blood, sampled before pregnancy. The receptors shown here come from a female donor with multiple sclerosis, enrolled in a pregnancy study.

This sequence joins TRBV30 and TRBJ2-1; 7 bases match TRBD2. In germline, CDR1 is GTSNPN, CDR2 SVGIG (reference sequence). The CDR3 is made up of 15 amino acids. The junction had 12 bases not matched to a gene; V was cut back by 3 bases and J by 7 bases. CDR3 loop: CAWRGGVGERNEQFF. For the CDR3, the DNA is TGTGCCTGGAGGGGAGGGGTGGGGGAACGTAATGAGCAGTTCTTC. The full variable domain, rest sourced from reference TRBV30 and TRBJ2-1, is SQTIHQWPATLVQPVGSPLSLECTVEGTSNPNLYWYRQAAGRGLQLLFYSVGIGQISSEVPQNLSASRPQDRQFILSSKKLLLSDSGFYLCAWRGGVGERNEQFFGPGTRLTVL.

This chain connects TRBV9 to TRBJ2-4, with 8 nucleotides matching TRBD2. This CDR3 spans 16 amino acids. The trim removed 0 bases at V and 5 bases at J, leaving 7 bases unmatched. Germline lookup yields CDR1 SGDLS and CDR2 YYNGEE. The DNA of the CDR3 is TGTGCCAGCAGCGTAGCTGCGGGAGGAAGCCAAAACATTCAGTACTTC. Protein product: CASSVAAGGSQNIQYF. The variable domain in full, with the rest retrieved from reference TRBV9 and TRBJ2-4, is DSGVTQTPKHLITATGQRVTLRCSPRSGDLSVYWYQQSLDQGLQFLIQYYNGEERAKGNILERFSAQQFPDLHSELNLSSLELGDSALYFCASSVAAGGSQNIQYFGAGTRLSVL.

The rearrangement links TRBV10-3 to TRBJ2-3; 10 positions agree with TRBD2. The CDR3 is 14 amino acids. Germline loops: CDR1 ENHRY, CDR2 SYGVKD. The junction had 4 bases not matched to a gene; V was cut back by 6 bases and J by 4 bases. Here the CDR3 reads CAISLAGVADTQYF. In DNA form, the CDR3 reads TGTGCCATCAGCCTAGCGGGAGTCGCAGATACGCAGTATTTT.

The chain recombines TRBV28 with TRBJ2-3; maybe TRBD2 (7 bases). The CDR3 is 16 residues long. V lost 5 bases, J lost 10 bases, and 25 bases lay in between. Germline V gene lookup returns CDR1 MDHEN and CDR2 SYDVKM. CDR3 DNA sequence: TGTGCCAGCAGTCACTCTCGGGCCGAAACAGGGAGGGCGCAGTATTTT. This codes for CASSHSRAETGRAQYF. The full variable domain, with the rest looked up from reference TRBV28 and TRBJ2-3, is DVKVTQSSRYLVKRTGEKVFLECVQDMDHENMFWYRQDPGLGLRLIYFSYDVKMKEKGDIPEGYSVSREKKERFSLILESASTNQTSMYLCASSHSRAETGRAQYFGPGTRLTVL.

The chain couples TRBV28 to TRBJ1-4, with D tentatively TRBD1 (5 bases). Germline V gives CDR1 MDHEN, CDR2 SYDVKM. Trimming took 6 bases from V and 7 from J, leaving 6 bases between them. This CDR3 has 11 residues. This CDR3 is CASRRGEKLFF. CDR3 nucleotides: TGTGCCAGCAGAAGGGGTGAAAAACTGTTTTTT. Drawing the rest from reference TRBV28 and TRBJ1-4, the complete variable domain is DVKVTQSSRYLVKRTGEKVFLECVQDMDHENMFWYRQDPGLGLRLIYFSYDVKMKEKGDIPEGYSVSREKKERFSLILESASTNQTSMYLCASRRGEKLFFGSGTQLSVL.

The table lists this clone with a count of one. The chain carries TRBV5-1 and TRBJ1-2; possible D gene TRBD1, 6 bases. Germline V gene lookup returns CDR1 SGHRS and CDR2 YFSETQ. The CDR3 totals 14 residues. V lost 4 bases and J 2 bases, leaving 12 bases between the germline ends. Here the CDR3 reads CASSLTTGNYGYTF. In DNA form, the CDR3 reads TGCGCCAGCAGCCTGACTACAGGGAACTATGGCTACACCTTC.